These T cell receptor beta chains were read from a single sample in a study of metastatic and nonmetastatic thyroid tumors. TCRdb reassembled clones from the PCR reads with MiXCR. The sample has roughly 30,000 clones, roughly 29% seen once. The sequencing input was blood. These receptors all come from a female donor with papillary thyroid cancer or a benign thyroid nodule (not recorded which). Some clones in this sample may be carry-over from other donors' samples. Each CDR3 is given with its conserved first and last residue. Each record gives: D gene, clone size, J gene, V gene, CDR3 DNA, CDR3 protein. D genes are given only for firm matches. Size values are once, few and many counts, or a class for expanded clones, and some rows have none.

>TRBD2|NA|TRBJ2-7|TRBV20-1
TGCAATGCTAGAGAGGGTAGCGGGAGTTCGTACGAGCAGTACTTC
CNAREGSGSSYEQYF
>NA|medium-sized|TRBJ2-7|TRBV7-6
TGTGCCAGCAGCCGTAGCACCGTGGCTAGCGACTCCTACGAGCAGTACTTC
CASSRSTVASDSYEQYF
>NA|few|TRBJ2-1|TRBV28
TGCGCCAGCAGATGGGGACCTCCCTACAATGAGCAGTTCTTC
CASRWGPPYNEQFF
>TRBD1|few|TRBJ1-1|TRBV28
TGTGCCAGCAGTCCCGGGACAGGGGTGACTGAAGCTTTCTTT
CASSPGTGVTEAFF
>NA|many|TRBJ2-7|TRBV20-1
TGCAGTGCTACCGGGGGAGAAACTAGGTCGACCTACGAGCAGTACTTC
CSATGGETRSTYEQYF
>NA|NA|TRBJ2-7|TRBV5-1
TGCGCCAGCAGCTTGGACGGATCGGACTCCTACGAGCAGTACTTC
CASSLDGSDSYEQYF
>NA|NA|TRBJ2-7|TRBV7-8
TGTGCCAGCAGCTTACAGCGGGCCCTTTCCTACGAGCAGTACTTC
CASSLQRALSYEQYF
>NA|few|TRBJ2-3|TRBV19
TGTGCCAGTAAAGGGGACACCGGTATCACAGATACGCAGTATTTT
CASKGDTGITDTQYF
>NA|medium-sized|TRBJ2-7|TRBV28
TGTGCCAGCAGCCTTGGGGGTGGCGAGCAGTACTTC
CASSLGGGEQYF
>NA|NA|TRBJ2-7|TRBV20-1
TGCAGTGCTAGGTTTTTCGGCAACTACGAGCAGTACTTC
CSARFFGNYEQYF
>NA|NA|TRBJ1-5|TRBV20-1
TGCAGTGCTAGGTCTGGGTCAGATAATCGGCCCCAGCATTTT
CSARSGSDNRPQHF
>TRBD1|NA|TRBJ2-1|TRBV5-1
TGCGCCAGCAGCCACCGGGACAGTCTATGGGATGAGCAGTTCTTC
CASSHRDSLWDEQFF
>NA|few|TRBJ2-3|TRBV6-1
TGTGCCACCAGGGATTTAAACTCAGATACGCAGTATTTT
CATRDLNSDTQYF
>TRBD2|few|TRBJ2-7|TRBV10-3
TGTGCCATCAGTGAGCCGGCTAGCGGGGGAACCTACGAGCAGTACTTC
CAISEPASGGTYEQYF
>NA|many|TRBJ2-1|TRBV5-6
TGTGCCAGCAGCTCACTACTAGCACGTGAGCAGTTCTTC
CASSSLLAREQFF
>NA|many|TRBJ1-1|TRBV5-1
TGCGCCAGCAGTGGGGGCCTAGGGCGGGACACTGAAGCTTTCTTT
CASSGGLGRDTEAFF
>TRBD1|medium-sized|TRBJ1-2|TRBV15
TGTGCCACCAGCAGTACAGGGGACTATGGCTACACCTTC
CATSSTGDYGYTF
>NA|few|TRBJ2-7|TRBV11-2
TGTGCCAGCAGCTTAGGTTCCTACGAGCAGTACTTC
CASSLGSYEQYF
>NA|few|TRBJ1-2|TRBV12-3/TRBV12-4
TGTGCCAGCAGGGGGTTAGGAGCCTATGGCTACACCTTC
CASRGLGAYGYTF
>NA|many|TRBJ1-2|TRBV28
TGTGCCAGCAGTCTTGAACAAGTTTATGGCTACACCTTC
CASSLEQVYGYTF
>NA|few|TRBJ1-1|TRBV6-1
TGTGCCAGCAGCCCGGAAAGGAGGGGAGCTTTCTTT
CASSPERRGAFF
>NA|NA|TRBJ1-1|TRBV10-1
TGCGCCAGCAGTGAGTCGGCGGATCCGAAGACTGAAGCTTTCTTT
CASSESADPKTEAFF
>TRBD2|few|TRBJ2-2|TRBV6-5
TGTGCCAGCAGTCCCGTAGCGGGAGGGCCCTTAGGAACCGGGGAGCTGTTTTTT
CASSPVAGGPLGTGELFF
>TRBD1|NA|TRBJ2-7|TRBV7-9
TGTGCCTACGAGGGGGCCAGCTCCTACGAGCAGTACTTC
CAYEGASSYEQYF
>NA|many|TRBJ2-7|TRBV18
TGTGCCAGCTCACCAGTCGGAACCTACGAGCAGTACTTC
CASSPVGTYEQYF
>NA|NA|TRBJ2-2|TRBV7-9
TGTGCCAGCAGCCCAGGGGCTGTTAACACCGGGGAGCTGTTTTTT
CASSPGAVNTGELFF
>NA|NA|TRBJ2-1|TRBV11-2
TGTGCCAGCAGCTTACGAGAGGTGGGGTCGAATGAGCAGTTCTTC
CASSLREVGSNEQFF
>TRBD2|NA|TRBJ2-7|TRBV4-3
TGCGCCAGCAGCCCGGCGGGAGGGTATGAGCAGTACTTC
CASSPAGGYEQYF
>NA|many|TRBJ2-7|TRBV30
TGTGCCTGGGGCGCGCTCTCCTACGAGCAGTACTTC
CAWGALSYEQYF
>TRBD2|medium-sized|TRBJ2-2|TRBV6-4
TGTGCCAGCAGACTAGCGACGCACACCGGGGAGCTGTTTTTT
CASRLATHTGELFF
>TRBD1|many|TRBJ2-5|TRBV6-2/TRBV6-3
TGTGCCAGCAGTTACTATGGGACAGGGTACCAAGAGACCCAGTACTTC
CASSYYGTGYQETQYF
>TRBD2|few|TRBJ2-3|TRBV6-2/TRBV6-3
TGTGCCAGCAGTTACTCTTTCGGGACTAGCGAGGTTACGCAGTATTTT
CASSYSFGTSEVTQYF
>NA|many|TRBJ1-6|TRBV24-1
TGTGCCACCTGGGTTACTTGGATAGCGGAGGGGACGTTTTTTAATTCACCCCTCCACTTT
CATWVTWIAEGTFFNSPLHF
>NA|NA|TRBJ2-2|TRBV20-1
TGCAGTGCTATTCCGATTACCGGGGAGCTGTTTTTT
CSAIPITGELFF
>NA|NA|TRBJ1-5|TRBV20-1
TGCAGTGCTAGAGATTACACCACCAGCAATCAGCCCCAGCATTTT
CSARDYTTSNQPQHF
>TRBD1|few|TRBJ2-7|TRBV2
TGTGCCAGCAGTTTTCCAGGGGGCGAACGTTACGAGCAGTACTTC
CASSFPGGERYEQYF
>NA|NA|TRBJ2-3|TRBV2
TGTGCCAGCAGCAGCAGGGTTCGGCGCACAGATACGCAGTATTTT
CASSSRVRRTDTQYF
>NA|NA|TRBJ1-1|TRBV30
TGTGCCTGGAGTGTAGGGGGGGGTGAGGGGACTGAAGCTTTCTTT
CAWSVGGGEGTEAFF
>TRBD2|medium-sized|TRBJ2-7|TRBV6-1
TGTGCCAGCACCACGGGACTAGCGGATAAGGGCCACGAGCAGTACTTC
CASTTGLADKGHEQYF
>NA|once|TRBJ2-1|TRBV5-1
TGCGCCAGCAGCTCCAACAATGAGCAGTTCTTC
CASSSNNEQFF
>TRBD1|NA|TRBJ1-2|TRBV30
TGTGCCTGGAGTGCCCAACCGGGACAGGGGGCTGACACCTTC
CAWSAQPGQGADTF
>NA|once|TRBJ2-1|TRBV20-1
TGCAGTGCTTCACGTCCCCCCCAGCAGTTCTTC
CSASRPPQQFF
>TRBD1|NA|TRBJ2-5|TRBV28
TGTGCCAGCAGTTTCGGGACAGGGGGACAAGAGACCCAGTACTTC
CASSFGTGGQETQYF
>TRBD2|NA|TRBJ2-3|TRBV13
TGTGCCAGCAGCAGAGCTAGCGGGGGCCCCCGGGGTAGCACAGATACGCAGTATTTT
CASSRASGGPRGSTDTQYF
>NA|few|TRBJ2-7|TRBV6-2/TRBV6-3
TGTGCCAGCATCGACGGGACGCTATCCTACGAGCAGTACTTC
CASIDGTLSYEQYF
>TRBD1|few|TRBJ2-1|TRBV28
TGTGCCAGCAGCCTCGGGACAGCTAATGGGCAGTTCTTC
CASSLGTANGQFF